The clone carrying this TCR beta chain was detected only a few times. No fewer than 5.5 micrograms of total RNA were isolated from every sample. The sample belongs to a study of blood T cells in healthy people across ages. Primed by a sample-barcoded 5' primer and a J-beta primer mix, a second PCR proceeded for about 6 to 12 cycles. MiXCR, run by TCRdb on the 5' RACE reads, gives a single entry per CDR3 protein. The sample has about 800,000 distinct CDR3 sequences, around a quarter seen once; the top ten hold under 4.5%. This CDR3 is 15 amino acids long. Germline CDR1 reads MDHEN; CDR2 reads SYDVKM. Trimming left V 2 bases short and J 6 bases short, with 16 bases between. Another study also made use of these data, one on T cells of mothers and their children. In that study: Each donor was one of three healthy Caucasian mothers or one of their six children. Addition of sample barcodes and 2-4 random nucleotides occurred through the M1S primer of the second PCR.

The clonotype was recovered from a boy aged 5 to 17 in good health. The sample comprised blood. This chain uses TRBV28 with TRBJ1-1; D remains ambiguous. The CDR3 DNA is TGTGCCAGCAGTTTAGGAAGAAGCCCAGGCTCTGAAGCTTTCTTT. The encoded protein is CASSLGRSPGSEAFF.